This TCR beta chain was sequenced in a study of blood T cell repertoires in COVID-19. Overall study context: From T cells, B-cell-depleted T cells, or PBMCs came the material, which was cDNA or gDNA.

The repertoire was sequenced with immunoSEQ multiplex PCR; TCRdb's copy has only in-frame clones and lacks some. This table has about 260,000 clones, approximately 91% appearing once. Seattle researchers signed up patients amid active infection and tracked them longitudinally. This CDR3 is built from 13 residues. The germline gives CDR1 KGHSH, CDR2 LQKENI. The V and J ends lost 5 bases and 5 bases respectively, with 10 bases between them. This receptor was identified in a woman aged 25 to 45 with COVID-19, enrolled during active disease. The sample comprised peripheral blood. The V call is TRBV18, the J call TRBJ1-5; a possible D gene is TRBD1 (5 bases). The CDR3 DNA follows: TGTGCCAGCTCAAACGGGGGGGATCAGCCCCAGCATTTT. Translated: CASSNGGDQPQHF.